The TCR beta chain described here comes from a study of T cell responses to AZD1222 COVID-19 vaccine. General study findings and limits: In a largely white British group with more females than males, clonal diversity was possibly underestimated.

Turning to this clone: Antigen unknown.

CDR1 is SGHVS and CDR2 is FQNEAQ in the germline V gene. The germline V and J ends were trimmed by 4 bases and 3 bases, with 21 bases remaining between them. This CDR3 has 17 amino acids. Repertoires were generated with immunoSEQ multiplex PCR, while TCRdb's copy carries only in-frame clones and drops some. This sample has 130,000 or so clones, with approximately 90% found just once. The chain recombines TRBV7-8 with TRBJ1-2; D gene uncertain. Sequenced material: peripheral blood, taken 28 days after the second AZD1222 dose. This clonotype was obtained from an adult who received the AZD1222 COVID-19 vaccine. The CDR3 nucleotides are TGTGCCAGCAGCTCCCGGTGGGGTGAGGGAAGCTACTATGGCTACACCTTC. Translating gives CASSSRWGEGSYYGYTF.